The sample holds one count of the clone carrying this T cell receptor (beta chain). Other DNA sequences in the same sample also yield this CDR3. These data belong to a study of cytomegalovirus exposure and HLA in healthy donors. The PCR ran on 60 Vbeta and 13 Jbeta primers. The assay was immunoSEQ multiplex PCR, and TCRdb's table has in-frame clones only and misses some. Of around 200,000 clones listed, roughly 89% were seen once; the top ten hold more than 0.8%. The V segment lost 2 bases and the J segment 0 bases; nucleotides outside the gene matches: 0. CDR1 is SGHTA, CDR2 FQGNSA, per germline. This CDR3 is 14 amino acids long.

The clonotype was recovered from a woman between 18 and 30 years old in good health and CMV-seronegative. The gene calls are TRBV7-2 and TRBJ2-7; 8 bases align to TRBD2. Sequenced material: PBMCs. The CDR3 protein is CASSLTSGSYEQYF. CDR3 DNA: TGTGCCAGCAGCTTAACTAGCGGCTCCTACGAGCAGTACTTC.